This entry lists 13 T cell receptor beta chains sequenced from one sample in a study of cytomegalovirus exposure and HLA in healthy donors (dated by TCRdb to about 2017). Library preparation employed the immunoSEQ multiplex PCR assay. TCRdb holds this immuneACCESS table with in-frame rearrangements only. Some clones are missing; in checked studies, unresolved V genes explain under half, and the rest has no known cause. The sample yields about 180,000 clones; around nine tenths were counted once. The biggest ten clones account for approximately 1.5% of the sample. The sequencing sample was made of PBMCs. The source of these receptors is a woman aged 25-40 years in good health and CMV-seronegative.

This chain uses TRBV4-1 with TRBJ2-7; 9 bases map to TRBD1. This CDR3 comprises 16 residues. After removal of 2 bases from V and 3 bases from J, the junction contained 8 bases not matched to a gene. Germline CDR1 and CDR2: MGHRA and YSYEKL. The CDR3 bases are TGCGCCAGCAGCCAACACAGGGGGCAGAACCTCTACGAGCAGTACTTC. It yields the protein CASSQHRGQNLYEQYF.

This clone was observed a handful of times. CDR3 sequence: CASGSGAQETQYF. CDR3 DNA: TGTGCTAGTGGTTCAGGGGCACAAGAGACCCAGTACTTC. V usage is TRBV12-5 and J usage is TRBJ2-5; maybe TRBD1 (6 bases). CDR3 length: 13 amino acids. V lost 4 bases to trimming and J lost 2 bases, with 8 bases between them. Germline CDR1 LGHNT, CDR2 FRNRAP.

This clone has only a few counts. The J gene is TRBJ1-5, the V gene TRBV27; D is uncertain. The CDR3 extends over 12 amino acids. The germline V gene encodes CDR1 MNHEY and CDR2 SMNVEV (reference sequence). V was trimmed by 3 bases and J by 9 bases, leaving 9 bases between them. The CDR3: CASSFLSGPQHF. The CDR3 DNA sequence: TGTGCCAGCAGTTTCCTAAGCGGGCCCCAGCATTTT.

CDR3 DNA: TGTGCCTGGACCCACACGGGAGAGCAGTACTTC. Translated: CAWTHTGEQYF. The chain couples TRBV30 to TRBJ2-7; D is perhaps TRBD2 (5 bases). CDR1 and CDR2 from the germline V gene are GTSNPN and SVGIG (reference sequence). The CDR3 is 11 amino acids. Trimming left V 4 bases short and J 7 bases short, with 11 bases between.

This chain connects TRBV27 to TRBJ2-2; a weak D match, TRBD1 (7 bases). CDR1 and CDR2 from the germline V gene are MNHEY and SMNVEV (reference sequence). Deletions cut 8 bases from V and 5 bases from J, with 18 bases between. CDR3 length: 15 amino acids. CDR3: CASGIWDSGTGELFF. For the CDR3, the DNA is TGTGCCAGCGGTATATGGGACAGCGGGACCGGGGAGCTGTTTTTT.

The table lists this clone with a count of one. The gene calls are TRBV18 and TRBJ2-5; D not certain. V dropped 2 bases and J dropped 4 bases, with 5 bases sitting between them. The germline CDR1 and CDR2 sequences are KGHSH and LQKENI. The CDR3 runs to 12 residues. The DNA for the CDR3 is TGTGCCAGCTCACCAAGCATAGAGACCCAGTACTTC. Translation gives CASSPSIETQYF.

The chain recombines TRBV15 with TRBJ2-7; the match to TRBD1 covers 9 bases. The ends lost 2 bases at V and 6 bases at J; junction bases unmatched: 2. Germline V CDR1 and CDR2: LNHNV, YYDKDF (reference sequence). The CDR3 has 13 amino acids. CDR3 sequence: CATSRTGGVEQYF. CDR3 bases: TGTGCCACCAGCAGAACAGGGGGCGTCGAGCAGTACTTC.

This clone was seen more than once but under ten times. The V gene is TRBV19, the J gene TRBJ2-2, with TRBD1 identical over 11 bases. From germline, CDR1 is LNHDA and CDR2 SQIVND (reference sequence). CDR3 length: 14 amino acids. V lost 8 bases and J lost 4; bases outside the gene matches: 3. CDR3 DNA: TGTGCCAGTTCCGGGACAGGGGGCACCGGGGAGCTGTTTTTT. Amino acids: CASSGTGGTGELFF.

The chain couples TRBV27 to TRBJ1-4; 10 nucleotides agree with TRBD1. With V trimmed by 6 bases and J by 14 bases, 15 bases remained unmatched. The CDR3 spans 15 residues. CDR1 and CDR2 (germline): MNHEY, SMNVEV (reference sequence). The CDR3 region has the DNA TGTGCCAGCAGCATCACCGGGACAGGGGACCGGGGGCTGTTTTTT. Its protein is CASSITGTGDRGLFF.

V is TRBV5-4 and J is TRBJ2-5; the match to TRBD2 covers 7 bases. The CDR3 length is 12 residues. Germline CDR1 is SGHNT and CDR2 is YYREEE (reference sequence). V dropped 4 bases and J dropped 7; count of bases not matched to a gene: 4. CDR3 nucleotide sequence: TGTGCCAGCAGCCGACCGGGGGGGACCCAGTACTTC. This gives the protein CASSRPGGTQYF.

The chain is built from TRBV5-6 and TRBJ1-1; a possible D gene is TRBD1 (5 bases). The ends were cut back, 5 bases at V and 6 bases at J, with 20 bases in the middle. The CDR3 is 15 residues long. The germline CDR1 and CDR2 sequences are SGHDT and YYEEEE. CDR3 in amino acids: CASRWWGVGNSEAFF. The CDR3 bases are TGTGCCAGCAGATGGTGGGGGGTAGGAAACTCTGAAGCTTTCTTT.

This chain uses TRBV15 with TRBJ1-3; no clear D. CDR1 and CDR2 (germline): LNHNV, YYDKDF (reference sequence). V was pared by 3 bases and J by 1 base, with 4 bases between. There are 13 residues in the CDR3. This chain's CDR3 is CATSRRSGNTIYF. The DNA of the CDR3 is TGTGCCACCAGCAGGAGGTCTGGAAACACCATATATTTT.

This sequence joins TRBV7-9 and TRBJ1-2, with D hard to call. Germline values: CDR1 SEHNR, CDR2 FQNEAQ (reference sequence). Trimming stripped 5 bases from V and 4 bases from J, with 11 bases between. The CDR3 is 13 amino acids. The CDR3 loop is CASSRGLLYGYTF. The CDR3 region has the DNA TGTGCCAGCAGCCGAGGGTTACTCTATGGCTACACCTTC.